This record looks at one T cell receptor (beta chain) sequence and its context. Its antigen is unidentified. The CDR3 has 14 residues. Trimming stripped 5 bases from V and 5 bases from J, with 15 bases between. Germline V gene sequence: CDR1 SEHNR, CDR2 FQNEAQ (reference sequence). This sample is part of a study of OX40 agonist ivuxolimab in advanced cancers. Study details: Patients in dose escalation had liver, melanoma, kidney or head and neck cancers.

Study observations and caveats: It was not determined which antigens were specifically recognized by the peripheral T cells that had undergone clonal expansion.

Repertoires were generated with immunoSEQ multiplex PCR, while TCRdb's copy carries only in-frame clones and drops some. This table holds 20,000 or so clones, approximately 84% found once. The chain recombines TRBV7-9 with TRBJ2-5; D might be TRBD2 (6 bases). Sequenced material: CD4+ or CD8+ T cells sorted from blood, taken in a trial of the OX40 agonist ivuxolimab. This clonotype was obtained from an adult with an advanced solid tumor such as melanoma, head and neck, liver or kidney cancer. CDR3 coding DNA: TGTGCCAGCAGCCGCTTCGGGGGTTTGGAGACCCAGTACTTC. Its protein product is CASSRFGGLETQYF.